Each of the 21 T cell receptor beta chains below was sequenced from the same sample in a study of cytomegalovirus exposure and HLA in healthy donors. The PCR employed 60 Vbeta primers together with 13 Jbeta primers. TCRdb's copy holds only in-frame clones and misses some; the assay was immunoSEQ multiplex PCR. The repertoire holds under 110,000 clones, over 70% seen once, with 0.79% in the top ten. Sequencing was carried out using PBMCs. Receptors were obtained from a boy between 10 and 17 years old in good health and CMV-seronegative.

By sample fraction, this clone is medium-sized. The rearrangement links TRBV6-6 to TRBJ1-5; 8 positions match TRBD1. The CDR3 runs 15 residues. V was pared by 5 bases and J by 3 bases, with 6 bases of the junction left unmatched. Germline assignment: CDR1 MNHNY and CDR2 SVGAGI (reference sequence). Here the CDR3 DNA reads TGTGCCAGCAGTGACCCGGACAGGGTCAATCAGCCCCAGCATTTT. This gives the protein CASSDPDRVNQPQHF.

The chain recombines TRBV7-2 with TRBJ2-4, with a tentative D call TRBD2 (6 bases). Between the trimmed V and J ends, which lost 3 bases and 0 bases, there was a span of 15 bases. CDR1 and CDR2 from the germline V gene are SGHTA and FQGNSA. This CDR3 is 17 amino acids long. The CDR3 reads CASSFPPGLLAKNIQYF. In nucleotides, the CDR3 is TGTGCCAGCAGCTTCCCGCCGGGACTCCTAGCCAAAAACATTCAGTACTTC. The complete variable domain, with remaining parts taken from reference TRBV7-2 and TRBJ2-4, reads GAGVSQSPSNKVTEKGKDVELRCDPISGHTALYWYRQSLGQGLEFLIYFQGNSAPDKSGLPSDRFSAERTGGSVSTLTIQRTQQEDSAVYLCASSFPPGLLAKNIQYFGAGTRLSVL.

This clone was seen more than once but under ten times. The chain's CDR3 is CAWSVKELAGPYEQYF. CDR3 sequence (DNA): TGTGCCTGGAGTGTCAAAGAACTAGCGGGCCCCTACGAGCAGTACTTC. The rearrangement joins TRBV30 to TRBJ2-5, with 9 nucleotides matching TRBD2. TRBJ2-7 matches the DNA end more closely, so the J call is doubtful. CDR1 and CDR2 (germline): GTSNPN, SVGIG (reference sequence). The CDR3 loop spans 16 amino acids.

The CDR3 loop reads CSVLSSGANVLTF. Here the CDR3 DNA reads TGCAGCGTTCTCTCCTCTGGGGCCAACGTCCTGACTTTC. V usage is TRBV29-1 and J usage is TRBJ2-6; D unclear. The CDR3 sequence is 13 residues long. The V end was cut by 5 bases, the J end by 0 bases, with 5 bases between. Germline values: CDR1 SQVTM, CDR2 ANQGSEA. Full variable domain (missing parts from reference TRBV29-1 and TRBJ2-6): SAVISQKPSRDICQRGTSLTIQCQVDSQVTMMFWYRQQPGQSLTLIATANQGSEATYESGFVIDKFPISRPNLTFSTLTVSNMSPEDSSIYLCSVLSSGANVLTFGAGSRLTVL.

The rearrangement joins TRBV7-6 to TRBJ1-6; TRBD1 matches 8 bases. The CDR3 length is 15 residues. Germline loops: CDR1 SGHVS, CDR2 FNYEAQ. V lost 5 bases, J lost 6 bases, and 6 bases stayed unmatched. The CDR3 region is CASSPGQGSNSPLHF. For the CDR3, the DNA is TGTGCCAGCAGCCCCGGACAGGGCTCTAATTCACCCCTCCACTTT.

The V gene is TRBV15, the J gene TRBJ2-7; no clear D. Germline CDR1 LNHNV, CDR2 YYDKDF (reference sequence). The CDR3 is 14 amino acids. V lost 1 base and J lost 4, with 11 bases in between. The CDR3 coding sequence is TGTGCCACCAGCAGAGTTTGGTCGCTATACGAGCAGTACTTC. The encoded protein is CATSRVWSLYEQYF.

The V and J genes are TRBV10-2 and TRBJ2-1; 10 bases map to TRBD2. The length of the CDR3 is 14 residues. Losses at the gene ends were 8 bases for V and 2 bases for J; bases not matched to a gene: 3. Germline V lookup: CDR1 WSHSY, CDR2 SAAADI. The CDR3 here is CASQLAGTYNEQFF. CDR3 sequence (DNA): TGCGCCAGCCAACTAGCGGGGACCTACAATGAGCAGTTCTTC.

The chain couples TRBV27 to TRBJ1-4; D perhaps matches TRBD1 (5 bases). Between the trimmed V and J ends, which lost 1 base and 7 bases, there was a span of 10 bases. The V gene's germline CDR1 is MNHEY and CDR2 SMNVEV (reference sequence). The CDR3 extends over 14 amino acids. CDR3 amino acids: CASSLYRGGEKLFF. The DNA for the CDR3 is TGTGCCAGCAGTTTATATAGGGGAGGTGAAAAACTGTTTTTT.

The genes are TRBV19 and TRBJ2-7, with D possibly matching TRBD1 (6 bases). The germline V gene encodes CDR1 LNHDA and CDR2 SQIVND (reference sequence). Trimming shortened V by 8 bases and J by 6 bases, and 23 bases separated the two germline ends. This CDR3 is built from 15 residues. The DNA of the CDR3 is TGTGCCAGTGGGCCTGGGGCTTTGAAAGGGGGCGAGCAGTACTTC. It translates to CASGPGALKGGEQYF.

CDR3 protein: CASSTRVGDEQFF. The CDR3 DNA follows: TGTGCCAGTAGTACTCGTGTGGGCGATGAGCAGTTCTTC. The chain links TRBV19 to TRBJ2-1; D call uncertain. V gave up 4 bases and J gave up 8 bases, with 12 bases separating them. This CDR3 region has 13 residues. Germline V gene sequence: CDR1 LNHDA, CDR2 SQIVND (reference sequence).

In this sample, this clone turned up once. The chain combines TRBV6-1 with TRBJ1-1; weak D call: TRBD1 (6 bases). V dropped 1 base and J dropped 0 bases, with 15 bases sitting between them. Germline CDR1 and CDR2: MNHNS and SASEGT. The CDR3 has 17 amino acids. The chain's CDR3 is CASSEGSWGGMNTEAFF. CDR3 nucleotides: TGTGCCAGCAGTGAAGGGTCCTGGGGGGGCATGAACACTGAAGCTTTCTTT.

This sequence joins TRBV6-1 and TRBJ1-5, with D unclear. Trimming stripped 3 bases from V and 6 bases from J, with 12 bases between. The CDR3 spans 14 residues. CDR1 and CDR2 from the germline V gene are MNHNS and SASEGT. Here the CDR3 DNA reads TGTGCCAGCAGTGACCGCTTACAGTCTCAGCCCCAGCATTTT. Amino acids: CASSDRLQSQPQHF.

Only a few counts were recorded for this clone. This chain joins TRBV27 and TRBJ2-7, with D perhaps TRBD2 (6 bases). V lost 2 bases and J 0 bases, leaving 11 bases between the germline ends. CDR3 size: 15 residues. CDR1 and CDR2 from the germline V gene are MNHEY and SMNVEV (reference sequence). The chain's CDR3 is CASSLSGPASYEQYF. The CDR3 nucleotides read TGTGCCAGCAGTTTAAGCGGGCCCGCCTCCTACGAGCAGTACTTC.

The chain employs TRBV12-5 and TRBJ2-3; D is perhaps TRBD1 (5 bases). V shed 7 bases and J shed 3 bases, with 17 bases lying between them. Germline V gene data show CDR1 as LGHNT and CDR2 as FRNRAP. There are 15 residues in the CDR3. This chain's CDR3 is CASASGLGRTDTQYF. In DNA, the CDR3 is TGTGCTAGTGCCTCGGGTTTGGGGCGGACAGATACGCAGTATTTT. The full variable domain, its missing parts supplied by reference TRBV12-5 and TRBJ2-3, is DARVTQTPRHKVTEMGQEVTMRCQPILGHNTVFWYRQTMMQGLELLAYFRNRAPLDDSGMPKDRFSAEMPDATLATLKIQPSEPRDSAVYFCASASGLGRTDTQYFGPGTRLTVL.

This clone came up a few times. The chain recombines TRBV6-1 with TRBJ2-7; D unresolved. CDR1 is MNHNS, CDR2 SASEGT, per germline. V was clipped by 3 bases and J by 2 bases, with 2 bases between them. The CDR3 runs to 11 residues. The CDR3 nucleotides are TGTGCCAGCAGTGACACCTACGAGCAGTACTTC. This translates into CASSDTYEQYF.

The CDR3 DNA follows: TGTGCCTGGAATCGTTTGGAAGCGGGGTCCTACGAGCAGTACTTC. Protein product: CAWNRLEAGSYEQYF. The chain is built from TRBV30 and TRBJ2-7, with 7 nucleotides matching TRBD2. V lost 4 bases and J lost 1; bases outside the gene matches: 10. Germline-derived CDR1 and CDR2 are GTSNPN and SVGIG (reference sequence). The CDR3 totals 15 residues.

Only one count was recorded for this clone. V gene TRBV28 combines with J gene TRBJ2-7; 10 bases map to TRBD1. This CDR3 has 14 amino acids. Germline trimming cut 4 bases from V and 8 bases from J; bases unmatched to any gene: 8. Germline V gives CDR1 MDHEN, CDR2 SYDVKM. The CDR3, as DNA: TGTGCCAGCAGTTCCCGGGACAGGGGTTCGAAGCAGTACTTC. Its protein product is CASSSRDRGSKQYF.

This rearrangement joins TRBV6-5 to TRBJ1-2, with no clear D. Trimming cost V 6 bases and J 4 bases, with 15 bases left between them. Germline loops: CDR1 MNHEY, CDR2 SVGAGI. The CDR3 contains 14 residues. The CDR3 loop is CASSPSLGTYGYTF. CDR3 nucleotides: TGTGCCAGCAGCCCTTCCCTAGGCACCTATGGCTACACCTTC.

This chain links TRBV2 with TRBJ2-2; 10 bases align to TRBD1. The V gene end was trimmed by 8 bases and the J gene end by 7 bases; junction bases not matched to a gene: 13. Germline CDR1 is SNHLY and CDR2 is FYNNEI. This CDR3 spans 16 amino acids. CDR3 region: CASALPDRGFDGELFF. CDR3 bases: TGTGCCAGCGCCCTTCCGGACAGGGGGTTCGACGGGGAGCTGTTTTTT.

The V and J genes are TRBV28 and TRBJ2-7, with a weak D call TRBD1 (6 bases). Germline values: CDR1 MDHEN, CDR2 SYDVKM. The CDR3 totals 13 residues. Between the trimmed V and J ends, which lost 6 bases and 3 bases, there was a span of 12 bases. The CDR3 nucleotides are TGTGCCAGCAGGAACACAGGGAGCTACGAGCAGTACTTC. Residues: CASRNTGSYEQYF.

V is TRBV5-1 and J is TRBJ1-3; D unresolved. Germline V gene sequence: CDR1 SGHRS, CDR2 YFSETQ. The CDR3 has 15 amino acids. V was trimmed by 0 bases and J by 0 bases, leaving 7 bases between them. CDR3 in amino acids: CASSLDASSGNTIYF. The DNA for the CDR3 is TGCGCCAGCAGCTTGGACGCCAGCTCTGGAAACACCATATATTTT.